The rows below give T cell receptor beta chains drawn from one sample of a study of Ad26.COV2.S vaccination and SARS-CoV-2 variants. The method was immunoSEQ multiplex PCR; TCRdb's version includes in-frame clones alone and lacks a portion of them. Of a few hundred thousand clones in the sample, 83% were seen once. The specimen was peripheral blood, collected in a trial of Ad26.COV2.S vaccine versus placebo. Every receptor here comes from a person between 18 and 65 years old who received the Ad26.COV2.S COVID-19 vaccine or a placebo. Each CDR3 is given with its conserved first and last residue. The D gene is left open where the match is weak. Some rows mark clone size as missing; the rest say once, few, many or name a class of expanded clone.

.,.,TRBV15,TRBJ1-2,CATSREQRSYGYTF,TGTGCCACCAGCAGAGAACAGAGGAGCTATGGCTACACCTTC
TRBD2,.,TRBV6-5,TRBJ2-1,CASRGLAGIYNEQFF,TGTGCCAGCAGGGGACTAGCGGGGATATACAATGAGCAGTTCTTC
TRBD2,.,TRBV10-2,TRBJ2-2,CASSEFSGRALTNTGELFF,TGCGCCAGCAGTGAATTCAGCGGGAGGGCCCTAACGAACACCGGGGAGCTGTTTTTT
.,.,TRBV7-9,TRBJ1-6,CASSVGQSYSPLHF,TGTGCCAGCAGCGTCGGACAGTCCTATTCACCCCTCCACTTT
.,.,TRBV7-2,TRBJ1-2,CASSLGTAGSGYTF,TGTGCCAGCAGCCTAGGGACCGCGGGAAGTGGCTACACCTTC
.,.,TRBV29-1,TRBJ1-6,CSGRTDHNSPLHF,TGCAGCGGTCGAACGGATCATAATTCACCCCTCCACTTT
.,.,TRBV6-4,TRBJ1-2,CASTPRGGAGYGYTF,TGTGCCAGCACACCCCGGGGGGGCGCGGGCTATGGCTACACCTTC
.,.,TRBV27,TRBJ1-1,CASSSRDGDTEAFF,TGTGCCAGCAGTTCACGGGACGGAGACACTGAAGCTTTCTTT
.,once,TRBV6-5,TRBJ2-7,CASSSQGRAAYEQYF,TGTGCCAGCAGCTCGCAGGGGAGGGCGGCCTACGAGCAGTACTTC
TRBD2,.,TRBV6-2/TRBV6-3,TRBJ2-5,CASSYGGDGQETQYF,TGTGCCAGCAGTTATGGGGGGGACGGACAAGAGACCCAGTACTTC
TRBD1,.,TRBV28,TRBJ1-5,CASSHQTGTAANQPQHF,TGTGCCAGCAGTCATCAGACCGGGACAGCCGCCAATCAGCCCCAGCATTTT
.,.,TRBV27,TRBJ1-1,CASIGVHEAFF,TGTGCCAGCATCGGCGTCCATGAAGCTTTCTTT
.,.,TRBV20-1,TRBJ2-3,CSAGFTDTQYF,TGCAGTGCTGGCTTCACAGATACGCAGTATTTT
.,.,TRBV7-3,TRBJ1-1,CASSLSRANTEAFF,TGTGCCAGCAGCTTATCCAGGGCGAACACTGAAGCTTTCTTT
.,.,TRBV2,TRBJ1-5,CASRGGYNQPQHF,TGTGCCAGCAGGGGTGGATACAATCAGCCCCAGCATTTT
.,.,TRBV3-1/TRBV3-2,TRBJ1-1,CASSRRGNTEAFF,TGTGCCAGCAGCCGTAGGGGGAACACTGAAGCTTTCTTT
TRBD1,.,TRBV6-6,TRBJ1-4,CASSPTPGQGDGKLFF,TGTGCCAGCAGTCCAACACCGGGACAGGGAGACGGAAAACTGTTTTTT
.,.,TRBV3-1/TRBV3-2,TRBJ1-1,CASSQVGSAFF,TGTGCCAGCAGCCAAGTAGGGAGCGCTTTCTTT
.,.,TRBV5-4,TRBJ1-6,CASSLGGSYNSPLHF,TGTGCCAGCAGCTTGGGGGGGTCCTATAATTCACCCCTCCACTTT
.,.,TRBV18,TRBJ2-5,CASSPRGSRETQYF,TGTGCCAGCTCACCACGAGGCAGCAGGGAGACCCAGTACTTC
.,.,TRBV10-3,TRBJ1-1,CAISEYGTEAFF,TGTGCCATCAGTGAGTACGGGACTGAAGCTTTCTTT
.,.,TRBV2,TRBJ2-1,CASEKESGYNEQFF,TGTGCCAGCGAAAAGGAGAGTGGGTACAATGAGCAGTTCTTC
TRBD1,.,TRBV5-1,TRBJ2-1,CASQAGTGGNEQFF,TGCGCCAGCCAGGCCGGGACAGGGGGCAATGAGCAGTTCTTC
TRBD2,.,TRBV7-3,TRBJ2-3,CASSPLGSGGATDTQYF,TGTGCCAGCAGCCCCCTGGGGAGCGGGGGGGCGACAGATACGCAGTATTTT
TRBD2,.,TRBV28,TRBJ2-5,CASSITGLAQSAQYF,TGTGCCAGCAGTATCACAGGACTAGCTCAGTCGGCCCAGTACTTC
.,.,TRBV27,TRBJ1-2,CASSPGVRGYGYTF,TGTGCCAGCAGTCCTGGCGTTCGAGGCTATGGCTACACCTTC
.,.,TRBV21-1,TRBJ2-3,CASSKVATCTDTQYF,TGTGCCAGCAGCAAAGTGGCGACTTGCACAGATACGCAGTATTTT
TRBD2,.,TRBV11-3,TRBJ2-5,CASSPIPGLAGVVETQYF,TGTGCCAGCAGCCCGATTCCGGGACTAGCGGGAGTAGTCGAGACCCAGTACTTC
TRBD1,once,TRBV6-5,TRBJ2-1,CASIPGQSYNEQFF,TGTGCCAGCATTCCGGGACAGAGTTACAATGAGCAGTTCTTC
.,.,TRBV19,TRBJ1-6,CASSRQGGSPLHF,TGTGCCAGTAGTAGGCAGGGCGGTTCACCCCTCCACTTT
.,.,TRBV9,TRBJ1-4,CASSPQGINEKLFF,TGTGCCAGCAGCCCCCAGGGGATTAACGAAAAACTGTTTTTT
TRBD1,.,TRBV27,TRBJ1-1,CASSSKGAGDTEAFF,TGTGCCAGCAGTTCAAAGGGGGCGGGGGACACTGAAGCTTTCTTT
TRBD1,.,TRBV4-1,TRBJ1-2,CASSQEWGQGDGYTF,TGCGCCAGCAGCCAAGAATGGGGACAGGGAGATGGCTACACCTTC
TRBD1,.,TRBV5-1,TRBJ2-7,CASSSGTGNYNEQYF,TGCGCCAGCAGCAGCGGGACAGGGAATTATAACGAGCAGTACTTC
TRBD2,.,TRBV7-6,TRBJ2-7,CASAPLAGWGDYEQYF,TGTGCCAGCGCCCCACTAGCGGGCTGGGGTGACTACGAGCAGTACTTC
TRBD1,once,TRBV25-1,TRBJ2-7,CASSVGTAYEQYF,TGTGCCAGCAGTGTGGGGACAGCCTACGAGCAGTACTTC
TRBD2,.,TRBV6-6,TRBJ2-3,CASSQKRGGPDTQYF,TGTGCCAGCAGTCAGAAGCGGGGGGGCCCAGATACGCAGTATTTT
.,.,TRBV9,TRBJ1-2,CASSARGDGYGYTF,TGTGCCAGCAGCGCTCGAGGGGACGGGTATGGCTACACCTTC
TRBD1,.,TRBV19,TRBJ1-1,CASTDRQGGTEAFF,TGTGCCAGTACCGACCGACAGGGCGGGACTGAAGCTTTCTTT
.,.,TRBV2,TRBJ1-3,CASSRAFSGNTIYF,TGTGCCAGCTCGCGGGCTTTCTCTGGAAACACCATATATTTT
.,.,TRBV7-2,TRBJ1-6,CASSLTNSPLHF,TGTGCCAGCAGCTTAACCAATTCACCCCTCCACTTT
.,.,TRBV29-1,TRBJ1-1,CSVTGRGYTEAFF,TGCAGCGTCACGGGGAGGGGCTACACTGAAGCTTTCTTT
.,.,TRBV7-3,TRBJ2-2,CASSYTNTGELFF,TGTGCCAGCAGCTATACGAACACCGGGGAGCTGTTTTTT
.,.,TRBV18,TRBJ1-1,CASSPIAQIMNTEAFF,TGTGCCAGCTCACCAATAGCACAGATCATGAACACTGAAGCTTTCTTT
.,.,TRBV29-1,TRBJ2-7,CSVILLDILNKQYF,TGCAGCGTGATACTTTTGGACATACTCAACAAGCAGTACTTC
TRBD2,.,TRBV5-5,TRBJ2-1,CASSTSGGQQFF,TGTGCCAGCAGCACTAGCGGGGGACAGCAGTTCTTC
.,once,TRBV6-2/TRBV6-3,TRBJ2-2,CASSYYGGGGELFF,TGTGCCAGCAGTTATTACGGGGGAGGCGGGGAGCTGTTTTTT